The 22 T cell receptor beta chains given below trace back to one sample, sequenced in a study of cytomegalovirus exposure and HLA in healthy donors. Vbeta (60) and Jbeta (13) primers were used in the PCR. Data came from immunoSEQ multiplex PCR; TCRdb stores just in-frame clones and leaves some out. The sample has 90,000 to 110,000 clones, roughly 73% seen once. The source material was PBMCs. Receptor source: a woman between 35 and 50 years old in good health and CMV-seropositive.

This clone was found a few times. The chain is built from TRBV5-4 and TRBJ2-2; D might be TRBD1 (5 bases). Germline assignment: CDR1 SGHNT and CDR2 YYREEE (reference sequence). V was shortened by 4 bases and J by 5 bases, with 15 bases between the two germline ends. The CDR3 runs 15 residues. The CDR3 bases are TGTGCCAGCAGCCGCAGGGATTCGGAAACCGGGGAGCTGTTTTTT. Residues: CASSRRDSETGELFF.

The chain combines TRBV9 with TRBJ1-6; D might be TRBD1 (6 bases). Trimming took off 3 bases at V and 5 bases at J, with 15 bases between the two ends. Germline CDR1 is SGDLS and CDR2 is YYNGEE. The CDR3 has 16 amino acids. The CDR3 loop reads CASSAPAGQNNSPLHF. The CDR3 DNA follows: TGTGCCAGCAGCGCTCCAGCTGGACAGAATAATTCACCCCTCCACTTT.

CDR3 in amino acids: CASSRDEQFF. The CDR3 DNA reads TGTGCCAGCAGCCGCGATGAGCAGTTCTTC. The gene calls are TRBV2 and TRBJ2-1; D not resolved. With 6 bases removed from V and 8 bases from J, the gap between germline ends came to 5 bases. The CDR3 sequence is 10 residues long. Per germline, CDR1 SNHLY and CDR2 FYNNEI.

The V gene is TRBV4-2, the J gene TRBJ2-1, with 10 bases lining up with TRBD2. The CDR3 runs 18 residues. Trimming took 0 bases from V and 3 from J; bases not matched to a gene: 8. Germline CDR1 is LGHNA and CDR2 is YNFKEQ. DNA of the CDR3: TGTGCCAGCAGCCAAGAGACATTTAGCGGGGGGAGCTACAATGAGCAGTTCTTC. This translates into CASSQETFSGGSYNEQFF.

The chain uses TRBV18 and TRBJ1-4, with 8 bases lining up with TRBD1. V was pared by 3 bases and J by 8 bases, with 8 bases of the junction left unmatched. The CDR3 loop spans 15 amino acids. Looked up from germline, CDR1 is KGHSH and CDR2 is LQKENI. The chain's CDR3 is CASSPRTGTSEKLFF. CDR3 coding DNA: TGTGCCAGCTCACCGCGGACAGGGACTTCAGAAAAACTGTTTTTT.

The chain couples TRBV10-2 to TRBJ2-1; 14 bases match TRBD2. J was trimmed by 7 bases and V by 6 bases; bases with no gene match: 8. CDR3 length: 16 amino acids. Germline V lookup: CDR1 WSHSY, CDR2 SAAADI. The CDR3 region is CASSRTSGRNQNEQFF. DNA for the CDR3: TGCGCCAGCAGCCGGACTAGCGGGAGGAATCAGAATGAGCAGTTCTTC.

The genes are TRBV6-6 and TRBJ1-6; TRBD1 is a possible D gene (6 bases). Trimming cost V 7 bases and J 7 bases, with 17 bases left between them. Germline CDR1 and CDR2: MNHNY and SVGAGI (reference sequence). The CDR3 is 15 residues long. The DNA for the CDR3 is TGTGCCAGCACCGTTCGAGAGACAGGCAATTCACCCCTCCACTTT. Protein: CASTVRETGNSPLHF.

The V call is TRBV6-6, the J call TRBJ2-3, with 7 nucleotides matching TRBD1. V was pared by 3 bases and J by 5 bases, with 8 bases of the junction left unmatched. The CDR3 totals 15 residues. Per the germline V gene, CDR1 is MNHNY and CDR2 is SVGAGI (reference sequence). As DNA, the CDR3 is TGTGCCAGCAGTTATGAGGGGGCGGATAGAGATACGCAGTATTTT. Translated, it gives CASSYEGADRDTQYF.

Of note for this clone: The junction shows a germline mismatch at one end, possibly a read error. DNA of the CDR3: TGTGCTAGCAGCTTAGGTTTCGGAGACGAGCAGTACTTC. Protein: CASSLGFGDEQYF. This rearrangement joins TRBV7-7 to TRBJ2-7; D is unresolved. The V gene's germline CDR1 is SSHAT and CDR2 FNYEAQ (reference sequence). The CDR3 spans 13 residues.

The chain carries TRBV6-1 and TRBJ2-7, with a possible D match to TRBD2 (6 bases). There are 14 residues in the CDR3. Germline assignment: CDR1 MNHNS and CDR2 SASEGT. Trimming removed 6 bases at V and 3 bases at J, with 15 bases between. CDR3 sequence: CASSKPGLVYEQYF. CDR3 coding DNA: TGTGCCAGCAGCAAACCGGGACTTGTCTACGAGCAGTACTTC.

The chain recombines TRBV27 with TRBJ2-7; 12 bases are shared with TRBD2. This CDR3 contains 15 residues. V lost 5 bases and J lost 4; bases outside the gene matches: 6. Per the germline V gene, CDR1 is MNHEY and CDR2 is SMNVEV (reference sequence). This CDR3 reads CASSTKTSGRYEQYF. CDR3 sequence (DNA): TGTGCCAGCAGTACCAAGACTAGCGGGAGATACGAGCAGTACTTC.

The chain employs TRBV9 and TRBJ2-1; no firm D call. CDR3 length: 13 amino acids. Trimming took 3 bases from V and 6 from J, leaving 10 bases between them. Looked up from germline, CDR1 is SGDLS and CDR2 is YYNGEE. As DNA, the CDR3 is TGTGCCAGCAGCGATACCCCGAGCAATGAGCAGTTCTTC. Residues: CASSDTPSNEQFF.

The chain employs TRBV7-9 and TRBJ1-4; the D gene is possibly TRBD1 (6 bases). Germline V gives CDR1 SEHNR, CDR2 FQNEAQ (reference sequence). This CDR3 has 14 amino acids. Trimming removed 3 bases at V and 13 bases at J, with 18 bases between. The CDR3 DNA reads as TGTGCCAGCAGCTTTCGCGAGGCTTTGGGGGCACTGTTTTTT. Translating gives CASSFREALGALFF.

This clone was found once. This chain joins TRBV6-1 and TRBJ2-3; weak D call: TRBD2 (5 bases). Trimming left V 2 bases short and J 4 bases short, with 13 bases between. The germline gives CDR1 MNHNS, CDR2 SASEGT. This CDR3 contains 15 residues. CDR3 DNA: TGTGCCAGCAGTGAATATAGCGACCGGGCAGATACGCAGTATTTT. This translates into CASSEYSDRADTQYF.

This chain uses TRBV7-8 with TRBJ2-5; 8 bases are a match to TRBD1. The CDR3 spans 16 residues. The V gene's germline CDR1 is SGHVS and CDR2 FQNEAQ. V shed 5 bases, J shed 4 bases, and the junction held 12 bases outside the gene matches. The CDR3 region is CASSASRGLKGETQYF. The CDR3 nucleotides read TGTGCCAGCAGCGCGAGCAGGGGGCTGAAGGGAGAGACCCAGTACTTC.

The V call is TRBV4-1, the J call TRBJ2-1, with 10 bases aligning to TRBD1. J gave up 3 bases and V 4 bases, and 12 bases lay outside the gene matches. The germline V gene encodes CDR1 MGHRA and CDR2 YSYEKL. The CDR3 spans 18 residues. The CDR3 sequence: CASSPLPPGTGVYNEQFF. The CDR3 DNA follows: TGCGCCAGCAGCCCGCTGCCCCCCGGGACAGGGGTCTACAATGAGCAGTTCTTC.

The chain couples TRBV28 to TRBJ2-5, with 9 bases aligning to TRBD2. Unmatched junction bases numbered 6, after V lost 5 bases and J lost 5 bases. This CDR3 is built from 14 residues. Per the germline V gene, CDR1 is MDHEN and CDR2 is SYDVKM. The CDR3 region is CASSPSGRIETQYF. CDR3 DNA: TGTGCCAGCAGTCCAAGCGGGAGGATCGAGACCCAGTACTTC.

The J gene is TRBJ2-3, the V gene TRBV5-6, with 7 positions matching TRBD2. Germline assignment: CDR1 SGHDT and CDR2 YYEEEE. The CDR3 has 16 residues. After removal of 0 bases from V and 1 base from J, the junction contained 5 bases not matched to a gene. The CDR3 DNA sequence: TGTGCCAGCAGCTTGGGTGCGGCGGGGGGCACAGATACGCAGTATTTT. Translating it yields CASSLGAAGGTDTQYF.

The genes are TRBV4-1 and TRBJ2-5, with 8 bases matching TRBD2. Losses at the gene ends were 0 bases for V and 5 bases for J; bases not matched to a gene: 14. The germline gives CDR1 MGHRA, CDR2 YSYEKL. The CDR3 is 18 amino acids. The CDR3 sequence is CASSQESGGLEWGETQYF. The CDR3 bases are TGCGCCAGCAGCCAAGAGTCGGGGGGGCTGGAGTGGGGGGAGACCCAGTACTTC.

The rearrangement joins TRBV9 to TRBJ1-1; 7 bases are a match to TRBD1. The CDR3 is made up of 17 amino acids. CDR1 SGDLS and CDR2 YYNGEE come from the germline V gene. J lost 0 bases, V lost 3 bases, and 11 bases had no gene match. The CDR3 sequence is CASSEGGQLGVNTEAFF. CDR3 sequence (DNA): TGTGCCAGCAGCGAGGGGGGACAGTTGGGAGTGAACACTGAAGCTTTCTTT.

This clone appeared once. The V gene is TRBV28, the J gene TRBJ2-7; a possible D gene is TRBD1 (5 bases). The V gene lost 2 bases and the J gene lost 1 base, with 18 bases spanning the gap. The CDR3 has 17 residues. Germline V gene lookup returns CDR1 MDHEN and CDR2 SYDVKM. The CDR3 is CASSLPRMSDKSYEQYF. The CDR3 DNA reads as TGTGCCAGCAGTTTACCGAGGATGTCGGACAAGTCCTACGAGCAGTACTTC.

This rearrangement joins TRBV23-1 to TRBJ2-4; no clear D gene. TRBV23-1 is an ORF; its function is uncertain. Trimming took 3 bases from V and 7 from J, leaving 13 bases between them. The CDR3 is 14 amino acids. CDR3 protein: CASSHQEPSNIQYF. In DNA form, the CDR3 reads TGCGCCAGCAGTCACCAAGAACCTAGTAACATTCAGTACTTC.